This T cell receptor beta chain was recorded in a study of T cell responses to AZD1222 COVID-19 vaccine. V was pared by 7 bases and J by 3 bases, with 9 bases of the junction left unmatched. The CDR3 is 14 amino acids. CDR1 is SGHRS and CDR2 is YFSETQ in the germline V gene. TCRdb keeps only in-frame clones here, not all; method: immunoSEQ multiplex PCR. The sample includes about 83,000 clones, around 89% seen only once; the top ten take roughly 4.8%. This chain uses TRBV5-1 with TRBJ1-2; TRBD1 aligns across 7 bases. Source: peripheral blood, taken on day 0 of MenACWY control vaccination. This TCR was recovered from an adult in good health. The DNA of the CDR3 is TGCGCCAGCCCGCCCCCCGGGACAGACTATGGCTACACCTTC. Its protein is CASPPPGTDYGYTF.